The rows below give T cell receptor beta chains drawn from one sample of a study of regulatory T cells in long-lasting Graves disease. TCRdb reprocessed the multiplex PCR reads with MiXCR, giving one entry per CDR3 protein. The sample holds about 660,000 distinct CDR3 sequences; 25% to 35% are singletons and the top ten take 42%. Sequencing used peripheral blood mononuclear cells (PBMCs), obtained when the disease was refractory, from a patient treated with antithyroid drugs. The receptors originated from a female donor with Graves disease. Both conserved end residues are part of each CDR3. The order of the fields is D gene, V gene, clone size, J gene, CDR3 DNA, CDR3 protein. The D gene is left open where the match is weak. A clone size is listed for some rows: how often the clone was seen (once, few, many), or a class if it is expanded.

TRBD1	TRBV11-2	many	TRBJ1-1	TGTGCCAGCAGCCAGAGACAGGGGGCGCGTAGCACTGAAGCTTTCTTT	CASSQRQGARSTEAFF
.	TRBV19	.	TRBJ1-4	TGTGCCAGTAGTATGGGCTCAACTAATGAAAAACTGTTTTTT	CASSMGSTNEKLFF
.	TRBV28	.	TRBJ1-1	TGTGCCAGCAGAAGCATACTACTCTCGAACACTGAAGCTTTCTTT	CASRSILLSNTEAFF
.	TRBV6-1	few	TRBJ2-2	TGTGCCAGCAGGGGGGGAAATCGGACCGGGGAGCTGTTTTTT	CASRGGNRTGELFF
TRBD1	TRBV6-1	few	TRBJ1-2	TGTGCCAGCAGTGCTTCCGGGACAGTCTTCTATGGCTACACCTTC	CASSASGTVFYGYTF
.	TRBV20-1	once	TRBJ2-1	TGCAGTGCTCCGGGTCGTTACAATGAGCAGTTCTTC	CSAPGRYNEQFF
.	TRBV7-3	.	TRBJ1-1	TGTGCCAGCAGCTTGGGGCGGATTTCAGGCACTGAAGCTTTCTTT	CASSLGRISGTEAFF
TRBD1	TRBV7-9	.	TRBJ2-4	TGTGCCAGCAGCTTAAAACCCCCGACAGGGGCCAAAAACATTCAGTACTTC	CASSLKPPTGAKNIQYF
.	TRBV28	many	TRBJ1-1	TGTGCCAGCAGCTTAAGACAGCTGAACACTGAAGCTTTCTTT	CASSLRQLNTEAFF
TRBD2	TRBV5-6	many	TRBJ2-5	TGTGCCAGCAGCATCACCGGGACTAGGGTAGAGACCCAGTACTTC	CASSITGTRVETQYF
TRBD1	TRBV4-1	.	TRBJ1-3	TGCGCCAGCAGCCAAGATTGGACAGGCTCTGGAAACACCATATATTTT	CASSQDWTGSGNTIYF
.	TRBV7-7	.	TRBJ1-2	TGTGCTAGCAGCCCTCTTGCAGGGGACCAGGGCTACACCTTC	CASSPLAGDQGYTF
TRBD1	TRBV12-3/TRBV12-4	many	TRBJ1-1	TGTGCCAGCAGTAACCAGGGGGGCACTGAAGCTTTCTTT	CASSNQGGTEAFF
TRBD2	TRBV6-2/TRBV6-3	.	TRBJ2-2	TGTGCCAGCAGTTACGATAGCGGGAGTTACGCCGCCGGGGAGCTGTTTTTT	CASSYDSGSYAAGELFF
TRBD1	TRBV28	many	TRBJ1-1	TGTGCCAGCAGCTCGGGGACAGGAGGAAACACTGAAGCTTTCTTT	CASSSGTGGNTEAFF
TRBD2	TRBV10-3	.	TRBJ2-2	TGTGCCATCAGTGTCGGGACTAGCGAGGGCACCGGGGAGCTGTTTTTT	CAISVGTSEGTGELFF
TRBD2	TRBV27	.	TRBJ2-7	TGTGCCAGCAGTCGGGGTCAACTAGCGGCCTACGAGCAGTACTTC	CASSRGQLAAYEQYF
TRBD1	TRBV6-1	many	TRBJ1-1	TGTGCCAGCAGTGTTCTGAGGACAGGGGAGGTGAACACTGAAGCTTTCTTT	CASSVLRTGEVNTEAFF